The clone carrying this T cell receptor beta chain has just one count. Its antigen remains unknown. This entry belongs to a study of Ad26.COV2.S vaccination and SARS-CoV-2 variants. Study results and limitations: Possibly, TCR breadth and depth analyses underestimated total T cell responses.

Germline CDR1 reads GTSNPN; CDR2 reads SVGIG (reference sequence). The CDR3 spans 14 residues. V was shortened by 5 bases and J by 1 base, with 12 bases between the two germline ends. Some clones are missing from TCRdb's copy, which holds only in-frame ones; the method was immunoSEQ multiplex PCR. The sample contains about 280,000 clones, roughly 86% of which appear only once. Treatment defined: over 15 received Ad26.COV2.S at low or high dose, single or two shots; a few received placebo; per-sample allocation not given. Sampling happened 63 days after the first vaccine or placebo injection. The chain uses TRBV30 and TRBJ2-4; D perhaps matches TRBD1 (6 bases). The sequence was collected from a person aged 18-60 years who received the Ad26.COV2.S COVID-19 vaccine or a placebo. The source was peripheral blood, collected in a trial of Ad26.COV2.S vaccine versus placebo. CDR3 nucleotide sequence: TGTGCCTGGGGGGTCAGGGGTGCCAAAAACATTCAGTACTTC. Encoded protein: CAWGVRGAKNIQYF. The variable domain in full, with the rest retrieved from reference TRBV30 and TRBJ2-4, is SQTIHQWPATLVQPVGSPLSLECTVEGTSNPNLYWYRQAAGRGLQLLFYSVGIGQISSEVPQNLSASRPQDRQFILSSKKLLLSDSGFYLCAWGVRGAKNIQYFGAGTRLSVL.